The 22 T cell receptor beta chains in this list originate from one sample, sequenced in a study of graft-versus-host responses after intestinal transplantation (dated by TCRdb to the early 2020s). To prepare the library, the immunoSEQ multiplex PCR assay was applied. This is the immuneACCESS table as TCRdb keeps it, with only in-frame sequences that have V and J called. A part of the clones is gone; compared with another copy, unresolved V genes explain less than half, and the rest is unexplained. The sample table lists some 130,000 clones, 85% to 95% of them with a count of one. Together, the top ten hold more than 0.1% of the sample. No antigen has been identified for these receptors. This specimen's time point label, per the study, means: cells obtained before transplantation from donor or recipient. Sequenced here: unstimulated CD4+ T cells sorted from spleen or lymph node cells, sampled before intestinal transplant. The receptors come from a human donor who received an intestinal transplant.

This chain connects TRBV28 to TRBJ2-5; no clear D. The CDR3 runs to 15 residues. CDR1 MDHEN and CDR2 SYDVKM come from the germline V gene. With 0 bases removed from V and 4 bases from J, the gap between germline ends came to 12 bases. The CDR3 spells CASSLWAKNGETQYF. CDR3 bases: TGTGCCAGCAGTTTATGGGCCAAGAACGGAGAGACCCAGTACTTC.

The chain carries TRBV9 and TRBJ1-1; 10 nucleotides align to TRBD1. The CDR3 spans 14 residues. Trimming took 0 bases from V and 10 from J; bases not matched to a gene: 6. From germline, CDR1 is SGDLS and CDR2 YYNGEE. CDR3 residues: CASSVGGTGEGAFF. In DNA, the CDR3 is TGTGCCAGCAGCGTAGGGGGGACAGGGGAGGGAGCTTTCTTT.

The sample holds one count of this clone. The chain combines TRBV5-1 with TRBJ1-2, with a possible D match to TRBD1 (5 bases). Per germline, CDR1 SGHRS and CDR2 YFSETQ. V was pared by 4 bases and J by 1 base, with 11 bases between. The CDR3 is 14 residues long. As DNA, the CDR3 is TGCGCCAGCAGCCGGGACGGAAATAACTATGGCTACACCTTC. Amino acid sequence: CASSRDGNNYGYTF.

V is TRBV10-3 and J is TRBJ1-2, with D tentatively TRBD1 (5 bases). The V end was cut by 3 bases, the J end by 0 bases, with 11 bases between. The length of the CDR3 is 15 residues. The germline CDR1 and CDR2 sequences are ENHRY and SYGVKD. DNA for the CDR3: TGTGCCATCAGTGAAAAGGGGACCCCTAACTATGGCTACACCTTC. It encodes CAISEKGTPNYGYTF.

V and J are TRBV19 and TRBJ1-1; possible D gene TRBD1, 5 bases. Trimming removed 2 bases from V and 4 bases from J, with 11 bases in between. CDR1 is LNHDA, CDR2 SQIVND, per germline (reference sequence). The CDR3 has 14 amino acids. The CDR3 coding sequence is TGTGCCAGTAGTATACGGGGCAGCCTCACTGAAGCTTTCTTT. Translating gives CASSIRGSLTEAFF.

This chain connects TRBV6-1 to TRBJ2-7, with 7 positions matching TRBD2. The V and J ends lost 4 bases and 1 base, in that order; junction bases with no gene match: 7. Germline CDR1 is MNHNS and CDR2 is SASEGT. This CDR3 is 15 amino acids long. DNA of the CDR3: TGTGCCAGCAGTGCCTTAGCGGGCCTATCCTACGAGCAGTACTTC. Its protein product is CASSALAGLSYEQYF.

The count of this clone is one. The rearrangement uses TRBV19 and TRBJ2-5; D gene uncertain. Trimming removed 0 bases at V and 11 bases at J, with 7 bases between. Germline V lookup: CDR1 LNHDA, CDR2 SQIVND (reference sequence). The CDR3 totals 11 residues. The CDR3 loop is CASSIEGRQYF. Here the CDR3 DNA reads TGTGCCAGTAGTATAGAGGGTCGGCAGTACTTC. The full variable domain, with the rest looked up from reference TRBV19 and TRBJ2-5, is DGGITQSPKYLFRKEGQNVTLSCEQNLNHDAMYWYRQDPGQGLRLIYYSQIVNDFQKGDIAEGYSVSREKKESFPLTVTSAQKNPTAFYLCASSIEGRQYFGPGTRLLVL.

The DNA of the CDR3 is TGTGCCAGCAGTCCTCACTTGAACACTGAAGCTTTCTTT. As protein: CASSPHLNTEAFF. This chain links TRBV7-2 with TRBJ1-1; unclear D gene. V dropped 6 bases and J dropped 0 bases, with 8 bases sitting between them. Looked up from germline, CDR1 is SGHTA and CDR2 is FQGNSA. The CDR3 has 13 amino acids.

CDR3 sequence: CAWSFGQRTNEKLFF. The CDR3 DNA is TGTGCCTGGAGCTTCGGACAGCGCACTAATGAAAAACTGTTTTTT. V usage is TRBV30 and J usage is TRBJ1-4; weak D call: TRBD1 (6 bases). Between the trimmed V and J ends, which lost 3 bases and 2 bases, there was a span of 13 bases. Germline V gene data show CDR1 as GTSNPN and CDR2 as SVGIG (reference sequence). CDR3 length: 15 residues. Based on the CDR3 plus reference TRBV30 and TRBJ1-4, the full variable domain is SQTIHQWPATLVQPVGSPLSLECTVEGTSNPNLYWYRQAAGRGLQLLFYSVGIGQISSEVPQNLSASRPQDRQFILSSKKLLLSDSGFYLCAWSFGQRTNEKLFFGSGTQLSVL.

The chain employs TRBV9 and TRBJ1-2; D remains ambiguous. The V and J ends lost 0 bases and 3 bases respectively, with 12 bases between them. Germline CDR1 and CDR2: SGDLS and YYNGEE. The CDR3 consists of 15 residues. The CDR3 coding sequence is TGTGCCAGCAGCGTAGCTTTGGGGAGGGACTATGGCTACACCTTC. This encodes CASSVALGRDYGYTF.

This clone was detected only once. The gene calls are TRBV6-1 and TRBJ1-5; D possibly corresponds to TRBD1 (5 bases). The CDR3 covers 15 residues. CDR1 is MNHNS and CDR2 is SASEGT in the germline V gene. V was trimmed by 7 bases and J by 0 bases, leaving 13 bases between them. The CDR3 loop reads CASMRDLHSNQPQHF. As DNA, the CDR3 is TGTGCCAGCATGAGGGACCTCCATAGCAATCAGCCCCAGCATTTT.

This clone has a single count. The DNA of the CDR3 is TGTGCCAGCTCACCACATAGCGGGGGCTACGAGCAGTACTTC. It specifies CASSPHSGGYEQYF. The chain combines TRBV18 with TRBJ2-7, with 9 bases aligning to TRBD2. Germline V gene data show CDR1 as KGHSH and CDR2 as LQKENI. The CDR3 is made up of 14 amino acids. V shed 1 base and J 3 bases; nucleotides not matched to a gene: 1. Combining the CDR3 with reference TRBV18 and TRBJ2-7 gives the whole variable domain NAGVMQNPRHLVRRRGQEARLRCSPMKGHSHVYWYRQLPEEGLKFMVYLQKENIIDESGMPKERFSAEFPKEGPSILRIQQVVRGDSAAYFCASSPHSGGYEQYFGPGTRLTVT.

This chain links TRBV5-1 with TRBJ2-5, with 9 positions matching TRBD2. The CDR3 consists of 14 residues. V was clipped by 4 bases and J by 4 bases; unmatched bases: 5. Germline-derived CDR1 and CDR2 are SGHRS and YFSETQ. The CDR3 sequence is CASSLLAGRETQYF. The CDR3 nucleotides read TGCGCCAGCAGCCTCCTAGCGGGAAGAGAGACCCAGTACTTC.

Only one count was recorded for this clone. The chain joins TRBV9 to TRBJ2-1; 11 bases are a match to TRBD2. The CDR3 is 15 residues long. From germline, CDR1 is SGDLS and CDR2 YYNGEE. Trimming took 4 bases from V and 4 from J; bases not matched to a gene: 4. The CDR3 here is CASSPSSGGYNEQFF. The CDR3 DNA reads TGTGCCAGCAGCCCCTCTAGCGGGGGGTACAATGAGCAGTTCTTC.

V is TRBV7-8 and J is TRBJ1-5; D unclear. Germline V lookup: CDR1 SGHVS, CDR2 FQNEAQ. Trimming pared 5 bases from V and 5 bases from J, leaving 19 bases between. The CDR3 covers 16 residues. CDR3 coding DNA: TGTGCCAGCAGCGTATCCCGCTTAAGTGCAGATCAGCCCCAGCATTTT. It translates to CASSVSRLSADQPQHF.

The J gene is TRBJ2-2, the V gene TRBV11-2; 8 nucleotides match TRBD2. Germline CDR1 SGHAT, CDR2 FQNNGV. V was pared by 8 bases and J by 6 bases, with 8 bases of the junction left unmatched. The CDR3 length is 14 residues. CDR3 in DNA: TGTGCCAGCGGATGGACTAGCTCGGCCGGGGAGCTGTTTTTT. It is translated as CASGWTSSAGELFF.

The genes are TRBV1 and TRBJ1-1; the D call in the table, TRBD1, was not verified against the DNA. TRBV1 is a pseudogene. CDR3 size: 19 residues. The CDR3 is CTSSQEGPGQGHLNTEAFF. The CDR3, as DNA: TGCACCAGCAGCCAAGAAGGGCCGGGACAGGGGCATTTGAACACTGAAGCTTTCTTT.

This chain connects TRBV19 to TRBJ1-1; 7 nucleotides align to TRBD1. The germline V gene has CDR1 LNHDA and CDR2 SQIVND (reference sequence). The CDR3 has 14 residues. Germline trimming cut 3 bases from V and 6 bases from J; bases unmatched to any gene: 7. CDR3 in amino acids: CASSMGGGRSEAFF. CDR3 DNA sequence: TGTGCCAGTAGTATGGGAGGGGGCAGGTCTGAAGCTTTCTTT.

V gene TRBV19 combines with J gene TRBJ1-2; TRBD1 might be the D (6 bases). Trimming stripped 4 bases from V and 4 bases from J, with 16 bases between. This CDR3 contains 15 residues. Germline CDR1 LNHDA, CDR2 SQIVND (reference sequence). The chain's CDR3 is CASSTSTGYAYGYTF. DNA of the CDR3: TGTGCCAGTAGTACTTCAACAGGGTACGCCTATGGCTACACCTTC. The full variable domain, rest sourced from reference TRBV19 and TRBJ1-2, is DGGITQSPKYLFRKEGQNVTLSCEQNLNHDAMYWYRQDPGQGLRLIYYSQIVNDFQKGDIAEGYSVSREKKESFPLTVTSAQKNPTAFYLCASSTSTGYAYGYTFGSGTRLTVV.

This chain connects TRBV30 to TRBJ1-2; a weak D match, TRBD1 (6 bases). The CDR3 covers 13 residues. Deletions cut 7 bases from V and 2 bases from J, with 14 bases between. CDR1 is GTSNPN and CDR2 is SVGIG in the germline V gene (reference sequence). For the CDR3, the DNA is TGTGCCTCCCCAGGGGCAGGGAACTATGGCTACACCTTC. Translation: CASPGAGNYGYTF.

This chain joins TRBV7-3 and TRBJ2-7; unclear D gene. CDR1 and CDR2 from the germline V gene are SGHTA and FQGTGA. The ends were cut back, 5 bases at V and 4 bases at J, with 12 bases in the middle. CDR3 size: 13 residues. The DNA of the CDR3 is TGTGCCAGCAGCCCCCCGGGTCGGTACGAGCAGTACTTC. It encodes CASSPPGRYEQYF.

The V call is TRBV6-1, the J call TRBJ2-2; D is unclear. The germline CDR1 and CDR2 sequences are MNHNS and SASEGT. CDR3 size: 13 residues. Trimming left V 6 bases short and J 8 bases short, with 13 bases between. CDR3: CASRTDITGELFF. Here the CDR3 DNA reads TGTGCCAGCAGGACTGACATAACGGGGGAGCTGTTTTTT.